This T cell receptor (beta chain) comes out of a study of T cells in Graves' hyperthyroidism and ophthalmopathy. TCR beta CDR3 regions were amplified from RNA. An initial round of RT-PCR targeting the TCR CDR3 relied on the HTBI primer set. In TCRdb, the multiplex PCR reads were re-called with MiXCR into one record per CDR3 protein. In the table there are about 520,000 distinct CDR3 sequences, approximately 25% of which are singletons. Germline V lookup: CDR1 LGHDT, CDR2 YNNKEL (reference sequence). The ends were cut back, 4 bases at V and 3 bases at J, with 13 bases in the middle. CDR3 length: 15 residues.

Material: blood. J is TRBJ1-3 and V is TRBV3-1; a possible D gene is TRBD1 (6 bases). This receptor was obtained from a woman aged 25 to 45 with Graves' ophthalmopathy. CDR3 protein: CASSPRSGVGNTIYF. CDR3 nucleotide sequence: TGTGCCAGCAGCCCCCGCTCAGGGGTTGGAAACACCATATATTTT.